A single sample gave rise to the 26 T cell receptor beta chains below, sequenced in a study of identical twins. TCRdb processed the 5' RACE reads anew with MiXCR; each CDR3 protein has one entry. Seen here are about 530,000 distinct CDR3 sequences, 15% observed once, and the top ten hold roughly 0.43%. Separately, the same data were catalogued under a study of yellow fever vaccine responses in identical twins.

The specimen sequenced was CD4+ T cells sorted from blood. These receptors all stem from a woman under 30 in good health.

In this sample, this clonotype turned up a few times. CDR3 nucleotides: TGTGCCAGCAGTTTGGGACTAGCGGGGGCCCCAATCTTTGAGCAGTTCTTC. It is translated as CASSLGLAGAPIFEQFF. The genes are TRBV12-3 or TRBV12-4 and TRBJ2-1; TRBD2 agrees at 14 bases. J was trimmed by 9 bases and V by 3 bases; bases with no gene match: 10. There are 17 residues in the CDR3.

This clonotype was seen a few times. The chain is built from TRBV20-1 and TRBJ2-2; D might be TRBD1 or TRBD2, each matching 5 bases. Trimming cost V 0 bases and J 2 bases, with 16 bases left between them. There are 17 residues in the CDR3. Germline loops: CDR1 DFQATT, CDR2 SNEGSKA (reference sequence). The CDR3 is CSARDLSRDGNTGELFF. The CDR3 DNA is TGCAGTGCTAGAGATCTTTCCCGGGACGGCAACACCGGGGAGCTGTTTTTT.

This chain connects TRBV12-3 or TRBV12-4 to TRBJ2-7, with a tentative D call TRBD2 (6 bases). V shed 1 base and J shed 3 bases, with 10 bases lying between them. The CDR3 contains 14 residues. The CDR3 DNA reads TGTGCCAGCAGTTTAGATTGGGGAGGCTACGAGCAGTACTTC. Its translation: CASSLDWGGYEQYF.

V is TRBV5-1 and J is TRBJ2-5, with a tentative D call TRBD1 (5 bases). V dropped 4 bases and J dropped 3 bases, with 10 bases sitting between them. This CDR3 has 13 residues. Germline lookup yields CDR1 SGHRS and CDR2 YFSETQ. The CDR3 sequence: CASSQGPEETQYF. The CDR3 region has the DNA TGCGCCAGCAGCCAGGGCCCAGAAGAGACCCAGTACTTC.

This clonotype has only a few counts. This chain connects TRBV12-3 or TRBV12-4 to TRBJ2-2; 10 nucleotides align to TRBD2. The CDR3 spans 14 residues. The J segment lost 3 bases and the V segment lost 6 bases, leaving 1 base of the junction unmatched. The CDR3: CASRTSGYTGELFF. CDR3 nucleotide sequence: TGTGCCAGCAGGACTAGCGGGTACACCGGGGAGCTGTTTTTT.

Only a few counts were recorded for this clonotype. This rearrangement joins TRBV5-1 to TRBJ2-7; 9 bases align to TRBD1. The CDR3 loop spans 14 amino acids. Looked up from germline, CDR1 is SGHRS and CDR2 is YFSETQ. Trimming took 1 base from V and 7 from J; bases not matched to a gene: 6. CDR3 in amino acids: CASSLPTGGGEQYF. Here the CDR3 DNA reads TGCGCCAGCAGCTTGCCGACAGGGGGAGGGGAGCAGTACTTC.

The table lists this clonotype with a few counts. The chain is built from TRBV27 and TRBJ2-1, with 10 bases fitting TRBD2. The CDR3 loop spans 15 amino acids. Germline V gene data show CDR1 as MNHEY and CDR2 as SMNVEV (reference sequence). Trimming at V came to 5 bases and at J to 6 bases, leaving 7 bases not matched to a gene. CDR3 sequence reads: CASSHQRGGLNEQFF. The DNA of the CDR3 is TGTGCCAGCAGTCACCAGCGGGGGGGACTCAATGAGCAGTTCTTC.

This chain joins TRBV5-1 and TRBJ1-1; possibly TRBD1 for D (5 bases). Trimming took 6 bases from V and 5 from J, leaving 8 bases between them. This CDR3 is built from 11 residues. CDR1 is SGHRS and CDR2 is YFSETQ in the germline V gene. CDR3 DNA: TGCGCCAGCACCAAGGGGACTGAAGCTTTCTTT. This codes for CASTKGTEAFF.

The J gene is TRBJ2-1, the V gene TRBV4-1, with D hard to call. V lost 6 bases and J lost 3, with 12 bases in between. Germline loops: CDR1 MGHRA, CDR2 YSYEKL. This CDR3 is built from 14 residues. CDR3 loop: CASSLGWVYNEQFF. The CDR3, as DNA: TGCGCCAGCAGTCTCGGTTGGGTCTACAATGAGCAGTTCTTC.

This clonotype has only one observation. V is TRBV10-2 and J is TRBJ2-7; D ambiguous. The germline V gene encodes CDR1 WSHSY and CDR2 SAAADI. CDR3 length: 13 residues. This CDR3 reads CASSRTEAYKQYV. CDR3 bases: TGCGCCAGCAGTAGGACCGAGGCCTACAAGCAGTACGTC.

This clonotype occurred a few times. V is TRBV3-1 and J is TRBJ2-1; D remains ambiguous. Germline loops: CDR1 LGHDT, CDR2 YNNKEL (reference sequence). V gave up 4 bases and J gave up 0 bases, with 13 bases separating them. CDR3 length: 16 residues. The CDR3 is CASSLRVASSYNEQFF. CDR3 bases: TGTGCCAGCAGCCTAAGGGTCGCGAGCTCCTACAATGAGCAGTTCTTC.

This clonotype was picked up a small number of times. The rearrangement links TRBV28 to TRBJ2-3; 7 nucleotides match TRBD1. From germline, CDR1 is MDHEN and CDR2 SYDVKM. V trimming: 7 bases; J trimming: 1 base; junction bases outside the gene matches: 5. This CDR3 has 14 residues. The CDR3 protein is CASTGGQGTDTQYF. CDR3 coding DNA: TGTGCCAGCACCGGCGGACAGGGCACAGATACGCAGTATTTT.

This chain joins TRBV5-1 and TRBJ2-5; 8 positions agree with TRBD1. This CDR3 has 16 amino acids. Unmatched junction bases numbered 8, after V lost 1 base and J lost 3 bases. Germline CDR1 is SGHRS and CDR2 is YFSETQ. DNA for the CDR3: TGCGCCAGCAGCTTGCCCAGGGGGCGCCCAGAAGAGACCCAGTACTTC. Its protein product is CASSLPRGRPEETQYF.

The rearrangement joins TRBV3-1 to TRBJ2-3; D could derive from TRBD1 or TRBD2 (5 bases each). Trimming removed 1 base from V and 0 bases from J, with 17 bases in between. The CDR3 extends over 18 amino acids. Germline V lookup: CDR1 LGHDT, CDR2 YNNKEL (reference sequence). CDR3 sequence (DNA): TGTGCCAGCAGCCAAGCGCCCGGGGCTAGTTCTAGCACAGATACGCAGTATTTT. Protein sequence: CASSQAPGASSSTDTQYF.

J is TRBJ2-1 and V is TRBV5-1; D may be TRBD1 or TRBD2 (6 bases each). Germline V gene sequence: CDR1 SGHRS, CDR2 YFSETQ. Trimming stripped 4 bases from V and 7 bases from J, with 18 bases between. This CDR3 contains 15 residues. CDR3 residues: CASSPGWGARNEQFF. The CDR3 nucleotides read TGCGCCAGCAGCCCCGGTTGGGGGGCGCGGAATGAGCAGTTCTTC.

This clonotype showed up just a few times. The chain has TRBV24-1 and TRBJ2-1, with TRBD1 identical over 9 bases. The trim removed 3 bases at V and 3 bases at J, leaving 5 bases unmatched. There are 16 residues in the CDR3. The germline gives CDR1 KGHDR, CDR2 SFDVKD. CDR3 region: CATSDTDRGGYNEQFF. The DNA of the CDR3 is TGTGCCACCAGTGATACCGACAGGGGGGGCTACAATGAGCAGTTCTTC.

The gene calls are TRBV7-6 and TRBJ1-4; tentatively, D is TRBD1 (6 bases). This CDR3 has 15 residues. The germline V gene has CDR1 SGHVS and CDR2 FNYEAQ. V was shortened by 5 bases and J by 7 bases, with 17 bases between the two germline ends. The CDR3 bases are TGTGCCAGCAGCGTACAACAGGGAGTGACTGAAAAACTGTTTTTT. Encoded protein: CASSVQQGVTEKLFF.

The CDR3 region is CASQTPGLATGTQYF. Here the CDR3 DNA reads TGTGCCAGCCAAACGCCGGGACTAGCGACCGGTACGCAGTATTTT. The chain couples TRBV18 to TRBJ2-3, with TRBD2 matching over 10 bases. Germline lookup yields CDR1 KGHSH and CDR2 LQKENI. V shed 8 bases and J 8 bases; nucleotides not matched to a gene: 13. This CDR3 region has 15 residues.

In this sample, this clonotype turned up many times. The rearrangement joins TRBV9 to TRBJ2-7; 8 bases agree with TRBD1. This CDR3 has 15 amino acids. V was pared by 4 bases and J by 2 bases, with 8 bases of the junction left unmatched. The germline V gene encodes CDR1 SGDLS and CDR2 YYNGEE. The CDR3 DNA sequence: TGTGCCAGCAGCCTCGGACAGGGTGGCACCTACGAGCAGTACTTC. This codes for CASSLGQGGTYEQYF.

In its sample, this clonotype was seen many times. V usage is TRBV28 and J usage is TRBJ1-5; TRBD1 matches 8 bases. The CDR3 runs to 15 residues. Germline CDR1 is MDHEN and CDR2 is SYDVKM. J lost 1 base, V lost 6 bases, and 5 bases had no gene match. CDR3 DNA sequence: TGTGCCAGCAGACTCCAGGGGGCGAGCAATCAGCCCCAGCATTTT. Encoded protein: CASRLQGASNQPQHF.

There are many counts of this clonotype. The chain couples TRBV12-3 or TRBV12-4 to TRBJ2-5; tentative D call: TRBD1 (5 bases). V was shortened by 10 bases and J by 5 bases, with 17 bases between the two germline ends. The CDR3 extends over 13 amino acids. In DNA form, the CDR3 reads TGTGCCACCAGGGTAGGGATAGGTGAGACCCAGTACTTC. Translation: CATRVGIGETQYF.

This chain links TRBV3-1 with TRBJ2-3; possibly TRBD2 for D (6 bases). The CDR3 extends over 17 amino acids. Germline CDR1 and CDR2: LGHDT and YNNKEL (reference sequence). The ends were cut back, 0 bases at V and 2 bases at J, with 15 bases in the middle. CDR3 loop: CASSQDLRREPTDTQYF. Written as DNA, the CDR3 is TGTGCCAGCAGCCAAGATTTACGGCGGGAACCCACAGATACGCAGTATTTT.

This clonotype was detected only a few times. The chain links TRBV29-1 to TRBJ2-3; D is unclear. The CDR3 runs to 14 residues. Germline V gene lookup returns CDR1 SQVTM and CDR2 ANQGSEA. Trimming cost V 2 bases and J 4 bases, with 13 bases left between them. The DNA of the CDR3 is TGCAGCGTTGAATCTCGTCTAAAGTCAGATACGCAGTATTTT. Amino acids: CSVESRLKSDTQYF.

The chain links TRBV20-1 to TRBJ2-1, with 9 bases aligning to TRBD1. Per the germline V gene, CDR1 is DFQATT and CDR2 is SNEGSKA (reference sequence). The CDR3 runs to 16 residues. Germline trimming cut 4 bases from V and 8 bases from J; bases unmatched to any gene: 15. The CDR3 protein is CSAKIISPGQGHEQFF. CDR3 DNA: TGCAGTGCTAAAATCATCTCTCCGGGACAGGGCCATGAGCAGTTCTTC.

There are a few counts of this clonotype. This chain connects TRBV20-1 to TRBJ2-1; TRBD2 agrees at 9 bases. Germline V gene sequence: CDR1 DFQATT, CDR2 SNEGSKA (reference sequence). Trimming cost V 8 bases and J 3 bases; bases outside gene matches: 11. This CDR3 has 15 amino acids. CDR3 nucleotides: TGCAGTATACAAAATAGCGGGAGTTTCTACAATGAGCAGTTCTTC. It is translated as CSIQNSGSFYNEQFF.

The chain links TRBV12-3 or TRBV12-4 to TRBJ2-5, with D perhaps TRBD2 (6 bases). The CDR3 extends over 13 amino acids. V shed 2 bases and J shed 8 bases, with 12 bases lying between them. In DNA form, the CDR3 reads TGTGCCAGCAGTTTACGGGGCGGGGTAACCCAGTACTTC. This translates into CASSLRGGVTQYF.